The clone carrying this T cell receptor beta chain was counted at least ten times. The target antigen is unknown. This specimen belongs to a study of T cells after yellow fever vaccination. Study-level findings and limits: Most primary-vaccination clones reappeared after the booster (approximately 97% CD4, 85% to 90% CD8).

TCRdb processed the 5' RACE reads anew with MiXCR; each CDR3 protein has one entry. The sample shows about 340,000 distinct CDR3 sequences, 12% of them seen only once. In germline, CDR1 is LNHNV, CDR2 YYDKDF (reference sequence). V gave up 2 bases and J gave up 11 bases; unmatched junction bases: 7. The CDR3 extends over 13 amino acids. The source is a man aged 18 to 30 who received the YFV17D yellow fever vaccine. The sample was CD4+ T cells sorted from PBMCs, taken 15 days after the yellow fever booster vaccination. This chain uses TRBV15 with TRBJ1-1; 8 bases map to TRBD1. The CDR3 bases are TGTGCCACCAGCAGAAACAGACAGGGGACGGCTTTCTTT. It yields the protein CATSRNRQGTAFF.